The present T cell receptor beta chain was sequenced within a study of blood T cell repertoires in COVID-19. Background on the study: Specimens from acute and convalescent COVID-19 originated in the United States, Italy and Spain. Sample material is recorded as cDNA or gDNA derived from T cells, B-cell-depleted T cells, or PBMCs.

As handled by the study authors: Reference gene primers were amplified, and this amplification served to estimate nucleated cell counts. Method: immunoSEQ multiplex PCR; TCRdb's copy keeps in-frame clones and lacks some. The V and J calls and the clone size are those of that table, but D and trimming were determined from the DNA. Among roughly 24,000 clones listed, less than 85% were seen once. J was trimmed by 4 bases and V by 7 bases; bases with no gene match: 4. This CDR3 has 12 amino acids. Germline V gene lookup returns CDR1 SQVTM and CDR2 ANQGSEA. The sequenced material came from peripheral blood. The J gene is TRBJ1-5, the V gene TRBV29-1; 7 bases align to TRBD1. The sequence was obtained from a human donor in a cohort sampled during active COVID-19. CDR3 nucleotide sequence: TGCAGCGCTGGACAGGAAAATCAGCCCCAGCATTTT. Its protein is CSAGQENQPQHF.